This T cell receptor (beta chain) came from a study of a mutant IDH1 vaccine in newly diagnosed glioma. A word on this clone: The antigen is unknown.

Time point noted: week 11, during vaccination. Alongside topical imiquimod, each dose of vaccine comprised 300 ug of mutant IDH1 20-mer peptide. Generated by immunoSEQ multiplex PCR, the TCRdb table keeps only in-frame clones and is missing some. The repertoire has about 36,000 clones, 80% of them found once; the top ten carry over 12%. CDR3 length: 13 residues. V lost 6 bases and J lost 6; bases outside the gene matches: 7. Germline CDR1 reads LNHDA; CDR2 reads SQIVND (reference sequence). This receptor was taken from a woman aged 30 to 39 with glioma. Some clones in this sample may be carry-over from other donors' samples. V gene TRBV19 combines with J gene TRBJ1-2; the match to TRBD1 covers 7 bases. The source was peripheral blood mononuclear cells (PBMCs), collected from a glioma patient whose treatment included an IDH1 peptide vaccine. CDR3 nucleotide sequence: TGTGCCAGTAGCCTACAGGGGATCCATGGCTACACCTTC. Its protein is CASSLQGIHGYTF.